These 20 T cell receptor beta chains share one sample of origin, sequenced in a study of shared clonotypes between healthy human individuals. Repertoires were generated with immunoSEQ multiplex PCR, while TCRdb's copy carries only in-frame clones and drops some. The sample yields 2 million to 2.5 million clones, about 92% seen once. CD8 cells classed as naive were CD45RO-negative and positively selected for CCR7, excluding terminally differentiated effector memory CD45RA+ cells. The sequenced material came from naive CD8+ T cells from PBMCs. The source is a young man in good health. Some clones in this sample may be carry-over from other donors' samples.

This clone was seen just once. The V call is TRBV28, the J call TRBJ1-2, with TRBD1 identical over 7 bases. The germline gives CDR1 MDHEN, CDR2 SYDVKM. The CDR3 has 13 residues. The trim removed 9 bases at V and 2 bases at J, leaving 6 bases unmatched. CDR3 residues: CASTGQRNYGYTF. CDR3 sequence (DNA): TGTGCCAGTACGGGACAGAGGAACTATGGCTACACCTTC.

The gene calls are TRBV29-1 and TRBJ2-7; 11 bases align to TRBD2. CDR3 size: 17 residues. V dropped 6 bases and J dropped 2; count of bases not matched to a gene: 15. Per germline, CDR1 SQVTM and CDR2 ANQGSEA. DNA for the CDR3: TGCAGCGTCGCCACTAGCGGGGGCAGTCAAATAGCCTACGAGCAGTACTTC. Protein: CSVATSGGSQIAYEQYF.

The chain employs TRBV4-3 and TRBJ2-7, with no clear D. The germline V gene encodes CDR1 LGHNA and CDR2 YSLEER. The CDR3 has 15 residues. With 2 bases removed from V and 3 bases from J, the gap between germline ends came to 14 bases. CDR3 in DNA: TGCGCCAGCAGCCAAAGTTATGGTTCAGGCTACGAGCAGTACTTC. Protein product: CASSQSYGSGYEQYF.

This chain connects TRBV7-9 to TRBJ2-7; 11 nucleotides agree with TRBD2. J gave up 6 bases and V 3 bases, and 7 bases lay outside the gene matches. The CDR3 spans 15 residues. The germline V gene encodes CDR1 SEHNR and CDR2 FQNEAQ (reference sequence). As DNA, the CDR3 is TGTGCCAGCAGCTTTACTAGCGGGAGAGTGGCCGAGCAGTACTTC. This gives the protein CASSFTSGRVAEQYF.

The chain combines TRBV6-5 with TRBJ2-5, with D tentatively TRBD2 (6 bases). The CDR3 sequence is 13 residues long. Germline values: CDR1 MNHEY, CDR2 SVGAGI. V lost 2 bases and J 5 bases, leaving 9 bases between the germline ends. CDR3 sequence reads: CASSYREVETQYF. In nucleotides, the CDR3 is TGTGCCAGCAGTTACAGGGAGGTGGAGACCCAGTACTTC.

The chain carries TRBV5-3 and TRBJ2-7; D not certain. TRBV5-3 is reported as an ORF; its role is uncertain. Trimming took off 4 bases at V and 0 bases at J, with 11 bases between the two ends. CDR3 length equals 14 residues. CDR3 loop: CARSQFRSSYEQYF. CDR3 sequence (DNA): TGTGCCAGAAGCCAATTCAGGAGCTCCTACGAGCAGTACTTC.

The chain has TRBV6-1 and TRBJ2-5; no definite D call. TRBJ2-7 matches the DNA end more closely, so the J call is doubtful. The CDR3 loop spans 12 amino acids. CDR1 and CDR2 from the germline V gene are MNHNS and SASEGT. CDR3 sequence reads: CASSNTYYEQYF. CDR3 coding DNA: TGTGCCAGCAGTAACACCTACTACGAGCAGTACTTC.

The rearrangement uses TRBV7-9 and TRBJ2-5, with 10 nucleotides matching TRBD1. The CDR3 extends over 15 amino acids. With V trimmed by 6 bases and J by 5 bases, 9 bases remained unmatched. Germline V CDR1 and CDR2: SEHNR, FQNEAQ (reference sequence). The CDR3 spells CASRPFPGQGETQYF. The CDR3 DNA sequence: TGTGCCAGCAGGCCCTTTCCGGGACAGGGGGAGACCCAGTACTTC.

The chain employs TRBV14 and TRBJ2-2; tentative D call: TRBD2 (6 bases). The CDR3 has 14 residues. In germline, CDR1 is SGHDN, CDR2 FVKESK. V dropped 7 bases and J dropped 4 bases, with 13 bases sitting between them. CDR3 nucleotide sequence: TGTGCCAGCACCGGGGGTGGTTTCACCGGGGAGCTGTTTTTT. Its protein product is CASTGGGFTGELFF. The whole variable domain, filled in from reference TRBV14 and TRBJ2-2, reads EAGVTQFPSHSVIEKGQTVTLRCDPISGHDNLYWYRRVMGKEIKFLLHFVKESKQDESGMPNNRFLAERTGGTYSTLKVQPAELEDSGVYFCASTGGGFTGELFFGEGSRLTVL.

The V gene is TRBV6-1, the J gene TRBJ2-7; the D gene is possibly TRBD1 (5 bases). Germline V gene data show CDR1 as MNHNS and CDR2 as SASEGT. This CDR3 has 14 amino acids. Trimming took 3 bases from V and 1 from J, leaving 10 bases between them. Here the CDR3 reads CASSDPTASYEQYF. The CDR3 DNA is TGTGCCAGCAGTGACCCGACAGCGTCCTACGAGCAGTACTTC.

The chain carries TRBV5-6 and TRBJ2-1; D call uncertain. The V and J ends lost 0 bases and 8 bases respectively, with 6 bases between them. CDR1 is SGHDT and CDR2 is YYEEEE in the germline V gene. CDR3 length: 12 residues. The CDR3 DNA follows: TGTGCCAGCAGCTTGGTTTACGATGAGCAGTTCTTC. Its translation is CASSLVYDEQFF.

The chain couples TRBV5-6 to TRBJ2-7; 7 bases fit TRBD2. J gave up 6 bases and V 4 bases, and 4 bases lay outside the gene matches. CDR1 SGHDT and CDR2 YYEEEE come from the germline V gene. The CDR3 consists of 12 residues. The CDR3 is CASSDGGSEQYF. DNA for the CDR3: TGTGCCAGCAGCGACGGGGGGAGCGAGCAGTACTTC.

The chain recombines TRBV7-9 with TRBJ2-4; 9 bases agree with TRBD2. The CDR3 consists of 18 residues. Per the germline V gene, CDR1 is SEHNR and CDR2 is FQNEAQ (reference sequence). The V gene end was trimmed by 6 bases and the J gene end by 6 bases; junction bases not matched to a gene: 18. The CDR3 spells CASSPSGMTESSGNIQYF. CDR3 DNA sequence: TGTGCCAGCAGTCCTAGCGGGATGACAGAGTCGAGTGGAAACATTCAGTACTTC.

This clone was seen once. V and J are TRBV6-5 and TRBJ1-1; TRBD1 is a possible D gene (5 bases). V lost 6 bases to trimming and J lost 8 bases, with 10 bases between them. Per germline, CDR1 MNHEY and CDR2 SVGAGI. The CDR3 totals 11 residues. The CDR3 coding sequence is TGTGCCAGCAGATCTTCAGGGGAAGCTTTCTTT. Translated: CASRSSGEAFF.

The chain employs TRBV5-1 and TRBJ2-1; 10 nucleotides align to TRBD2. CDR3 length: 18 amino acids. Germline lookup yields CDR1 SGHRS and CDR2 YFSETQ. Losses at the gene ends were 3 bases for V and 7 bases for J; bases not matched to a gene: 16. The CDR3 loop reads CASSSARAGGPSGNEQFF. As DNA, the CDR3 is TGCGCCAGCAGCTCGGCGCGAGCGGGAGGGCCGTCGGGGAATGAGCAGTTCTTC.

As DNA, the CDR3 is TGTGCCAGCAGTTTACGAGGGAGTTGGGGCGAGCAGTACTTC. Amino acid sequence: CASSLRGSWGEQYF. The J gene is TRBJ2-7, the V gene TRBV27, with a weak D call TRBD2 (5 bases). V dropped 2 bases and J dropped 6 bases, with 14 bases sitting between them. This CDR3 is 14 amino acids long. Per the germline V gene, CDR1 is MNHEY and CDR2 is SMNVEV (reference sequence).

The CDR3 is CAISESKALAGANEQYF. CDR3 DNA sequence: TGTGCCATCAGTGAGTCGAAGGCCCTAGCGGGAGCCAACGAGCAGTACTTC. V gene TRBV10-3 combines with J gene TRBJ2-7, with 10 bases aligning to TRBD2. Germline-derived CDR1 and CDR2 are ENHRY and SYGVKD. The CDR3 sequence is 17 residues long. J was trimmed by 5 bases and V by 0 bases; bases with no gene match: 10.

The rearrangement uses TRBV6-6 and TRBJ1-2; D is undetermined. The ends were cut back, 8 bases at V and 7 bases at J, with 20 bases in the middle. The CDR3 consists of 14 residues. CDR1 and CDR2 (germline): MNHNY, SVGAGI (reference sequence). The chain's CDR3 is CASAAWEVGGGYTF. In DNA, the CDR3 is TGTGCCAGCGCCGCATGGGAGGTTGGTGGTGGCTACACCTTC.

The chain uses TRBV7-9 and TRBJ2-3; 11 bases are a match to TRBD2. Germline-derived CDR1 and CDR2 are SEHNR and FQNEAQ (reference sequence). The CDR3 extends over 16 amino acids. V lost 2 bases and J lost 4; bases outside the gene matches: 5. The CDR3 DNA sequence: TGTGCCAGCAGCTTAACTAGCGGGAGTACTTCAGATACGCAGTATTTT. It yields the protein CASSLTSGSTSDTQYF.

The rearrangement joins TRBV7-9 to TRBJ2-1; 7 nucleotides agree with TRBD2. The CDR3 has 16 amino acids. V lost 5 bases and J lost 7; bases outside the gene matches: 14. Germline CDR1 SEHNR, CDR2 FQNEAQ (reference sequence). CDR3 coding DNA: TGTGCCAGCAGCCCCCGGGCGGGGCGGGGGTGGAATGAGCAGTTCTTC. Translating gives CASSPRAGRGWNEQFF.